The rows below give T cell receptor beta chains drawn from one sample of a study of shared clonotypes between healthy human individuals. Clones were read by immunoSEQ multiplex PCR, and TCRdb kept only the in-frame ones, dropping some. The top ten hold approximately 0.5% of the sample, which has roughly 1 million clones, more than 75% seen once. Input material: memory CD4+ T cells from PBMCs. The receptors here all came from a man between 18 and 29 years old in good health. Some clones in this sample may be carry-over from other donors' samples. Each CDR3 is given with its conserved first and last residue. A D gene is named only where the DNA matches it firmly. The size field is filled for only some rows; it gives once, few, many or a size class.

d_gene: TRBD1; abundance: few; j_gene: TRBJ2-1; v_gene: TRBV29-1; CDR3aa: CSALGQAAYNEQFF; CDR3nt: TGCAGCGCTTTGGGACAGGCAGCATACAATGAGCAGTTCTTC
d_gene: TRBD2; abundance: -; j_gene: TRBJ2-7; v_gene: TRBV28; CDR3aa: CASSFGGSRSYEQYF; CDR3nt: TGTGCCAGCAGTTTTGGCGGGAGTCGCTCCTACGAGCAGTACTTC
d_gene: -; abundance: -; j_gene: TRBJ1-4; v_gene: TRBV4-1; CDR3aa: CASSQWRNEKLFF; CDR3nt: TGCGCCAGCAGCCAATGGCGTAATGAAAAACTGTTTTTT
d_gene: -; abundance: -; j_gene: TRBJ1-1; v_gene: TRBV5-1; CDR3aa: CASSFAVYTEAFF; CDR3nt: TGCGCCAGCAGCTTTGCTGTCTACACTGAAGCTTTCTTT
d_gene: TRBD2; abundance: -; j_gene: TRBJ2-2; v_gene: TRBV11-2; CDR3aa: CASSGTSLNTGELFF; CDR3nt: TGTGCCAGCAGCGGGACTAGCCTAAACACCGGGGAGCTGTTTTTT
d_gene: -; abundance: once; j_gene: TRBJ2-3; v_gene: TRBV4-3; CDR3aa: CASSQAPYSSTDTQYF; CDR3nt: TGCGCCAGCAGCCAAGCCCCCTACTCTAGCACAGATACGCAGTATTTT
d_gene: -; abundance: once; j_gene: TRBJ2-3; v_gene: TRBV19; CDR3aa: CASSNILEGAKDTQYF; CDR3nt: TGTGCCAGTAGTAATATCTTGGAGGGGGCGAAAGATACGCAGTATTTT
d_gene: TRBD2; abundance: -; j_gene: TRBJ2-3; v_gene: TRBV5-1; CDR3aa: CASSRGGGADTQYF; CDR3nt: TGCGCCAGCAGCCGGGGGGGAGGAGCAGATACGCAGTATTTT
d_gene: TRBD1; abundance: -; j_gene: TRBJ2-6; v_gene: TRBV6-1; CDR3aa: CASSGTGILSGANVLTF; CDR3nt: TGTGCCAGCAGTGGGACAGGGATACTCTCTGGGGCCAACGTCCTGACTTTC
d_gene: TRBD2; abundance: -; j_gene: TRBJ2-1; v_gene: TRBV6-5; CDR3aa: CASSLVAGGYNEQFF; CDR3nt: TGTGCCAGCAGCCTTGTAGCGGGAGGTTACAATGAGCAGTTCTTC
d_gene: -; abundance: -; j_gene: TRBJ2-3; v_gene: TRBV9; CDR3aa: CASSVVSVTDTQYF; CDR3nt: TGTGCCAGCAGCGTGGTCAGCGTCACAGATACGCAGTATTTT
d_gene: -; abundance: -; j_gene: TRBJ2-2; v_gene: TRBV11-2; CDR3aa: CASNNQELTGELFF; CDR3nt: TGTGCCAGCAACAACCAAGAGCTTACCGGGGAGCTGTTTTTT
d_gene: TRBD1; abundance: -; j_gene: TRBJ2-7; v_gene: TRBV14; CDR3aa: CASSLLGQGMTYEQYF; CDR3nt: TGTGCCAGCAGCCTCCTGGGACAGGGGATGACCTACGAGCAGTACTTC
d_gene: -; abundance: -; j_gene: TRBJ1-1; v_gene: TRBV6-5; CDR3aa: CASSRKGLGNTEAFF; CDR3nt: TGTGCCAGCAGTAGGAAGGGGCTAGGAAACACTGAAGCTTTCTTT
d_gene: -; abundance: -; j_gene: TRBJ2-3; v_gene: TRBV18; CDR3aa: CASSPQTGRTDTQYF; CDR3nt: TGTGCCAGCTCACCACAAACGGGCCGCACAGATACGCAGTATTTT
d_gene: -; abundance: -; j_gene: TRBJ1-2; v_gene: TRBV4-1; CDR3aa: CASSQDSGPYSYTF; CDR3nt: TGCGCCAGCAGCCAAGACTCGGGGCCCTATAGCTACACCTTC
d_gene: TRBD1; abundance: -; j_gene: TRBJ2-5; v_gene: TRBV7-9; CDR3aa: CASSPGQAQETQYF; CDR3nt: TGTGCCAGCAGCCCTGGACAGGCACAAGAGACCCAGTACTTC
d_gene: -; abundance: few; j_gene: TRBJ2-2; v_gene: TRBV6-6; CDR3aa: CASSYGGYTGELFF; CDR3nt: TGTGCCAGCAGTTACGGGGGATACACCGGGGAGCTGTTTTTT
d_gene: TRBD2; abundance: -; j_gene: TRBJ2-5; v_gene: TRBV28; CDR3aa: CASTIGREGETQYF; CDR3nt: TGTGCCAGCACCATCGGGAGGGAGGGGGAGACCCAGTACTTC
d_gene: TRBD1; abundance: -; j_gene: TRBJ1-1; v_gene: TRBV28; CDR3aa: CAILGTGRSNAEAFF; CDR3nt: TGTGCCATCCTCGGGACAGGGCGTAGTAATGCTGAAGCTTTCTTT
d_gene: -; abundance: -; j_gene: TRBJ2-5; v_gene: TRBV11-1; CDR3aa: CASSLGETQYF; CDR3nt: TGTGCCAGCAGCTTAGGGGAGACCCAGTACTTC
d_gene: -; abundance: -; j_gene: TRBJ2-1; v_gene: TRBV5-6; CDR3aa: CASSGGLHNEQFF; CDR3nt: TGTGCCAGCAGCGGTGGGTTACACAATGAGCAGTTCTTC
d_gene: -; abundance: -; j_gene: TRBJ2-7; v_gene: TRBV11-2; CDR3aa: CASSLLGRGAEQYF; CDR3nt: TGTGCCAGCAGCTTATTAGGCAGGGGTGCCGAGCAGTACTTC
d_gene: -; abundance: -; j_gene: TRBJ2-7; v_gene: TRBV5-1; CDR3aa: CASSLVVGSGEQYF; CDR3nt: TGCGCCAGCAGCTTGGTCGTTGGTTCGGGCGAGCAGTACTTC
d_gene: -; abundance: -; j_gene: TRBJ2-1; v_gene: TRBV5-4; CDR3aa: CASRREGPEQFF; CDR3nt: TGTGCCAGCAGGAGAGAGGGCCCGGAGCAGTTCTTC
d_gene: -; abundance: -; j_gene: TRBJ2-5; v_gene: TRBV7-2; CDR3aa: CASSPGALYQETQYF; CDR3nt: TGTGCCAGCAGCCCCGGGGCTCTGTACCAAGAGACCCAGTACTTC
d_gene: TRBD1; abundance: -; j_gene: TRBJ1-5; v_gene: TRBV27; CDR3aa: CASGAQGAGQPQHF; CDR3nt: TGTGCCAGCGGAGCACAGGGGGCTGGTCAGCCCCAGCATTTT
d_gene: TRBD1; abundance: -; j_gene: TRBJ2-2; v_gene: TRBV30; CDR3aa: CAWKPTGVTSGTGELFF; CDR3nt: TGTGCCTGGAAACCAACAGGGGTTACGTCGGGCACCGGGGAGCTGTTTTTT
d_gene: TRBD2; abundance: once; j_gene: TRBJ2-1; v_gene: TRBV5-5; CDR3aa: CASTNAGTSGSYNEQFF; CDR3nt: TGTGCCAGCACAAACGCCGGGACTAGCGGGAGCTACAATGAGCAGTTCTTC
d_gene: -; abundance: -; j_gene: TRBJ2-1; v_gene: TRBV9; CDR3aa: CASSIRYSYNEQFF; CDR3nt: TGTGCCAGCAGCATCCGATACTCCTACAATGAGCAGTTCTTC
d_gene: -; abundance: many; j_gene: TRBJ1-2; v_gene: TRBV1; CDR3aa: CTSSCQAHGYTF; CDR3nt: TGCACCAGCAGCTGTCAGGCACATGGCTACACCTTC
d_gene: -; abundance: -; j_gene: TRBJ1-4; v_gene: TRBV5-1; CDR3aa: CASSLQGSGEKLFF; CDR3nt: TGCGCCAGCAGCTTGCAGGGGAGTGGGGAAAAACTGTTTTTT
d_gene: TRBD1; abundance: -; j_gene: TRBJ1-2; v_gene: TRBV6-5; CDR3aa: CASRIPGTDGYGYTF; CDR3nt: TGTGCCAGCAGAATACCCGGGACAGATGGCTATGGCTACACCTTC
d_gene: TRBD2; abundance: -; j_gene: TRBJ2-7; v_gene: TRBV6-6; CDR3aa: CASSSTAGGYEQYF; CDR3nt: TGTGCCAGCAGTTCCACAGCGGGAGGCTACGAGCAGTACTTC
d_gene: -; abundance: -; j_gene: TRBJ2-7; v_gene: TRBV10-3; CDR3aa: CAISESIMGQAYEQYF; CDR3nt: TGTGCCATCAGTGAGTCAATTATGGGACAAGCCTACGAGCAGTACTTC
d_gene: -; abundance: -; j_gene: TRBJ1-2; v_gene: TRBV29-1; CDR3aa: CSAEGQGYGYTF; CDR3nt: TGCAGCGCTGAGGGGCAGGGCTATGGCTACACCTTC
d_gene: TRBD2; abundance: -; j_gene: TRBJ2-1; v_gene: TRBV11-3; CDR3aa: CASSSERGVNEQFF; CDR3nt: TGTGCCAGCAGCTCCGAACGGGGGGTCAATGAGCAGTTCTTC
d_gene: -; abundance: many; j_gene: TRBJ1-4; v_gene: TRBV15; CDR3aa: CATSMGRAKLFF; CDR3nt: TGTGCCACCAGCATGGGGAGGGCTAAACTGTTTTTT
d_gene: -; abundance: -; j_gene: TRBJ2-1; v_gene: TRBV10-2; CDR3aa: CATTDPYNEQFF; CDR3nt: TGCGCCACCACGGACCCGTACAATGAGCAGTTCTTC
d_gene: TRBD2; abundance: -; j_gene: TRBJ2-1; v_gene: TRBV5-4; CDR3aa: CASSERGINEQFF; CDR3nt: TGTGCCAGCAGCGAGCGGGGGATTAATGAGCAGTTCTTC
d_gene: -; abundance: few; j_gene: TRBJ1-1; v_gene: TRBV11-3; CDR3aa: CASSLGVNTEAFF; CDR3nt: TGTGCCAGCAGCTTAGGTGTGAACACTGAAGCTTTCTTT
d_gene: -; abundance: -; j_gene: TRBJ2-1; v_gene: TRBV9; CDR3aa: CASSPVEPSLGEQFF; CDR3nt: TGTGCCAGCAGCCCGGTAGAACCTAGTTTAGGTGAGCAGTTCTTC
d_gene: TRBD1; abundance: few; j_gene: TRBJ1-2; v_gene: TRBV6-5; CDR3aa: CASRLGQGLDYGYTF; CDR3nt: TGTGCCAGCAGACTGGGACAGGGGCTAGACTATGGCTACACCTTC
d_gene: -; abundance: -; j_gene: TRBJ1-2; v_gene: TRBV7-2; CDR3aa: CASSLNPDSGYTF; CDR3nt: TGTGCCAGCAGCTTAAATCCGGACTCTGGCTACACCTTC
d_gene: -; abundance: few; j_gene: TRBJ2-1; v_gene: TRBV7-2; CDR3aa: CASSSSRELKGGNEQFF; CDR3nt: TGTGCCAGCAGCTCCTCTCGGGAGTTAAAGGGGGGAAATGAGCAGTTCTTC
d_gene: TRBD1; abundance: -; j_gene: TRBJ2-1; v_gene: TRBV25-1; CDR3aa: CASRPWTGSNNEQFF; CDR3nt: TGTGCCAGCAGGCCCTGGACAGGGAGCAACAATGAGCAGTTCTTC
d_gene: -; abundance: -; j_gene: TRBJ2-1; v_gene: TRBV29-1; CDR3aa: CSVGGSRGYNEQFF; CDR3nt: TGCAGCGTGGGGGGCTCGCGTGGCTACAATGAGCAGTTCTTC
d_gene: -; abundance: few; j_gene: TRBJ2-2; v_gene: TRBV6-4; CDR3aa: CASSRTGSGELFF; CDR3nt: TGTGCCAGCAGCAGAACAGGGAGCGGGGAGCTGTTTTTT
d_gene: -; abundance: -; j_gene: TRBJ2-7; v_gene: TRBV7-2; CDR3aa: CASSLETGTYEQYF; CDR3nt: TGTGCCAGCAGCTTAGAGACAGGAACCTACGAGCAGTACTTC
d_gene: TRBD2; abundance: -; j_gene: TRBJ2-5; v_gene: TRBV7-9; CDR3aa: CASSAPRGLTQETQYF; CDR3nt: TGTGCCAGCAGCGCTCCGAGGGGACTAACCCAAGAGACCCAGTACTTC
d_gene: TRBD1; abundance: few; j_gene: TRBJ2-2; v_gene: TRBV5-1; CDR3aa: CASSLAPTGDVGELFF; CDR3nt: TGCGCCAGCAGCTTGGCCCCGACAGGGGACGTCGGGGAGCTGTTTTTT